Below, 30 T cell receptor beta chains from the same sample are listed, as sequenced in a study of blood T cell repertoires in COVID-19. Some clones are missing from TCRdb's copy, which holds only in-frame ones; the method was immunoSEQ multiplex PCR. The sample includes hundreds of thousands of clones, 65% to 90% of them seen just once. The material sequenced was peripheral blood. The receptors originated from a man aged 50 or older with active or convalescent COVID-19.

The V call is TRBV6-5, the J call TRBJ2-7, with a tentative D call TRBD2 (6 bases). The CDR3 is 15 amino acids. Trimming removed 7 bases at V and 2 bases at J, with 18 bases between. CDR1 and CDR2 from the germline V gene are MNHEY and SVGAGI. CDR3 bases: TGTGCCAGCACCACCTCGGGGGTGGTTGCCTACGAGCAGTACTTC. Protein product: CASTTSGVVAYEQYF.

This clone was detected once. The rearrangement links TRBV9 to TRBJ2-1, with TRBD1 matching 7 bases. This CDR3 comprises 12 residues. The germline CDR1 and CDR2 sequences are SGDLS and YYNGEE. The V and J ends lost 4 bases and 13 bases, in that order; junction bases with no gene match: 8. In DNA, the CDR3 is TGTGCCAGCAGCCCCCGGGACAGACCACAGTTCTTC. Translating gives CASSPRDRPQFF.

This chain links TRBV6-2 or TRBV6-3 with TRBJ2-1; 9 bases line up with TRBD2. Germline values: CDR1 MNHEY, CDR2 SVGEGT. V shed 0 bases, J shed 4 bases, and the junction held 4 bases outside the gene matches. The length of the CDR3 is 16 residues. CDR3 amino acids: CASSYSALAGYNEQFF. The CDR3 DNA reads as TGTGCCAGCAGTTACTCAGCACTAGCGGGTTACAATGAGCAGTTCTTC.

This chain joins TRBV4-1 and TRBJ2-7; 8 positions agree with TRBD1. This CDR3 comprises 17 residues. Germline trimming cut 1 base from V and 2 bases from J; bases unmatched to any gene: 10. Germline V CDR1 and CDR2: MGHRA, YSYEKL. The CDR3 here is CASSQVVGQVSPYEQYF. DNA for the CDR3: TGCGCCAGCAGCCAAGTAGTGGGACAGGTATCCCCCTACGAGCAGTACTTC.

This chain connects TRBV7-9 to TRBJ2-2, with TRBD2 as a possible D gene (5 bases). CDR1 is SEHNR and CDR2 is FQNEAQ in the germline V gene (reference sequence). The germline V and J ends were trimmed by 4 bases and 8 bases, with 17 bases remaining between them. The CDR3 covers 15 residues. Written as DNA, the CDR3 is TGTGCCAGCAGCTCCTCCGCGGAGCGGCTAGGGGAGCTGTTTTTT. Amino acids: CASSSSAERLGELFF.

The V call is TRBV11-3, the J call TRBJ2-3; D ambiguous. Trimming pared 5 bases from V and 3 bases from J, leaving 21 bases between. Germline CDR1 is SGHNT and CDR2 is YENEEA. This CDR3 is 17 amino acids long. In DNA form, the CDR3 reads TGTGCCAGCAGCCTCTGCCTAAACCTAAATCCGACAGATACGCAGTATTTT. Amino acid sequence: CASSLCLNLNPTDTQYF.

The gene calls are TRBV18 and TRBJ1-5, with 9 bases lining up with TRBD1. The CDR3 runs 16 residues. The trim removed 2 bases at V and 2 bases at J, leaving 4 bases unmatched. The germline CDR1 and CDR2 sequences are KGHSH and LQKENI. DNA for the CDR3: TGTGCCAGCTCACCAACGGGACAGGGAGGCAATCAGCCCCAGCATTTT. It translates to CASSPTGQGGNQPQHF.

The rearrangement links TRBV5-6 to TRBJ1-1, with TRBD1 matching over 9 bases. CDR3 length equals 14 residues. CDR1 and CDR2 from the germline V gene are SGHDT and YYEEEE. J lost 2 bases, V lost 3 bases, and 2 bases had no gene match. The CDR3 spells CASSWGQGNTEAFF. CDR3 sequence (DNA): TGTGCCAGCAGCTGGGGACAGGGAAACACTGAAGCTTTCTTT. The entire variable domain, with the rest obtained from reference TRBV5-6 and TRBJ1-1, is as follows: DAGVTQSPTHLIKTRGQQVTLRCSPKSGHDTVSWYQQALGQGPQFIFQYYEEEERQRGNFPDRFSGHQFPNYSSELNVNALLLGDSALYLCASSWGQGNTEAFFGQGTRLTVV.

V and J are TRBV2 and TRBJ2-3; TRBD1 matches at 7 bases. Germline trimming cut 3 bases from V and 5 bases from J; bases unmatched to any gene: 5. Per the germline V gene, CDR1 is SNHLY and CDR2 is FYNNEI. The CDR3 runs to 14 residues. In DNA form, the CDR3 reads TGTGCCAGCAGTGAGGGACAGAGAATAGATACGCAGTATTTT. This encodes CASSEGQRIDTQYF.

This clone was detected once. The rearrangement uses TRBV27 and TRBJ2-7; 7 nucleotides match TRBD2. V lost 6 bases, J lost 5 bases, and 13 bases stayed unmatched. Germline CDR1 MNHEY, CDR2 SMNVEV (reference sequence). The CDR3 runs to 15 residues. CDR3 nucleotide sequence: TGTGCCAGCAGCCCCCGAGGGCTAGCGGTTGACGAGCAGTACTTC. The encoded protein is CASSPRGLAVDEQYF.

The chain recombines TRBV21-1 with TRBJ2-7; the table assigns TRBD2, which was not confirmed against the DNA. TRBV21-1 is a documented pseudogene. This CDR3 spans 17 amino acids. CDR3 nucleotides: TGTGCCAGCAGCAAAGGGGCGCGGGCCTACCCCTCCTACGAGCAGTACTTC. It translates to CASSKGARAYPSYEQYF.

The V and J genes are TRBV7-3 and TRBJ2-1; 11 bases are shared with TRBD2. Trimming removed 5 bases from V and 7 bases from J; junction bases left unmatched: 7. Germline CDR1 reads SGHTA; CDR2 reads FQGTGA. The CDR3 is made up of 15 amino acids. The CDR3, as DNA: TGTGCCAGCAGCACCACTAGCGGGAGTTATAATGAGCAGTTCTTC. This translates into CASSTTSGSYNEQFF.

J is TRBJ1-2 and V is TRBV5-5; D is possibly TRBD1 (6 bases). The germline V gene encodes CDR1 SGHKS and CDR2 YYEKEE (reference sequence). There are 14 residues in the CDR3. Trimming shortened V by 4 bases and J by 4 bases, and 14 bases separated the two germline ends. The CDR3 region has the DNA TGTGCCAGCAGCGCCCTAGACAGGACCTATGGCTACACCTTC. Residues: CASSALDRTYGYTF.

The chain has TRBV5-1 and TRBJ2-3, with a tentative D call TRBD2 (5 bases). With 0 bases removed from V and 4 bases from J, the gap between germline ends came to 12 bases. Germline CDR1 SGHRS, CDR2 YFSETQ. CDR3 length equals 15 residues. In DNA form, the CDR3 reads TGCGCCAGCAGCTTGGTTGAGGGAGCTCCAGATACGCAGTATTTT. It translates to CASSLVEGAPDTQYF.

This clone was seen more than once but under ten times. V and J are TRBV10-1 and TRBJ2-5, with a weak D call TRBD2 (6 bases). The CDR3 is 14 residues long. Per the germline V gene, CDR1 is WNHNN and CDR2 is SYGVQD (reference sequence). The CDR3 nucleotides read TGCGAACACGCCGGGACTCAGTCGTGGGAGACCCAGTACTTC. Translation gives CEHAGTQSWETQYF.

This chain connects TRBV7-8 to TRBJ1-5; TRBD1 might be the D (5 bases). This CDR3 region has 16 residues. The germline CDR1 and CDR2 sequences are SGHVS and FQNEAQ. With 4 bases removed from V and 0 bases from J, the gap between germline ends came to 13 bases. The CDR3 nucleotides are TGTGCCAGCAGCTCCCGAAGGGGATATAGCAATCAGCCCCAGCATTTT. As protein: CASSSRRGYSNQPQHF.

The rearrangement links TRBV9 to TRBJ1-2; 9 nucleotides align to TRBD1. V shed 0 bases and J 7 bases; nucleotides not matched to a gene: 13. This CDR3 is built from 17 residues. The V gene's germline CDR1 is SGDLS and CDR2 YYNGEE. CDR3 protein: CASSVDGTGFSLGGYTF. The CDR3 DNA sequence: TGTGCCAGCAGCGTAGACGGGACAGGGTTCTCCCTGGGTGGCTACACCTTC.

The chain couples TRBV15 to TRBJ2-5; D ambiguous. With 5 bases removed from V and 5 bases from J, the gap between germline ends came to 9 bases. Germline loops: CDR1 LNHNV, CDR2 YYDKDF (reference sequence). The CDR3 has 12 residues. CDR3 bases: TGTGCCACCAGCTACAGATGGGAGACCCAGTACTTC. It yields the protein CATSYRWETQYF.

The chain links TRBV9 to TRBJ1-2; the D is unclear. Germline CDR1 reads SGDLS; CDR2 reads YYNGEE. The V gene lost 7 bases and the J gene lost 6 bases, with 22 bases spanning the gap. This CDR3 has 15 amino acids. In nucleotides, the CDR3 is TGTGCCAGCCTACCCCCGAGGCCCTTTGGCGATGGCTACACCTTC. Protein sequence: CASLPPRPFGDGYTF.

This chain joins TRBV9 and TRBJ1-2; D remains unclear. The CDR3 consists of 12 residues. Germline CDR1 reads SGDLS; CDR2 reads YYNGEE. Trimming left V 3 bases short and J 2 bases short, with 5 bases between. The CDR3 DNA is TGTGCCAGCAGCGAAGAGAACTATGGCTACACCTTC. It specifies CASSEENYGYTF.

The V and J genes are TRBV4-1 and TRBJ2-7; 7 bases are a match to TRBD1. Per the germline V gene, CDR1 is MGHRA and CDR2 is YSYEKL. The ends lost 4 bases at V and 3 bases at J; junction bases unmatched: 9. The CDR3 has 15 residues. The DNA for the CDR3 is TGCGCCAGCAGCCGCATACAGGGGCCCCTCTACGAGCAGTACTTC. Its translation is CASSRIQGPLYEQYF.

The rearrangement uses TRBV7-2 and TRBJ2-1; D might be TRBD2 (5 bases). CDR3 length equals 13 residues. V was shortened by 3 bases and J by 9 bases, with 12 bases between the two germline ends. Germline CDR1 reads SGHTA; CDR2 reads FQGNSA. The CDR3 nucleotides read TGTGCCAGCAGCTTTACGTCTGGGAGTGAGCAGTTCTTC. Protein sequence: CASSFTSGSEQFF. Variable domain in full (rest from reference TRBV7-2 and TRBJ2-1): GAGVSQSPSNKVTEKGKDVELRCDPISGHTALYWYRQSLGQGLEFLIYFQGNSAPDKSGLPSDRFSAERTGGSVSTLTIQRTQQEDSAVYLCASSFTSGSEQFFGPGTRLTVL.

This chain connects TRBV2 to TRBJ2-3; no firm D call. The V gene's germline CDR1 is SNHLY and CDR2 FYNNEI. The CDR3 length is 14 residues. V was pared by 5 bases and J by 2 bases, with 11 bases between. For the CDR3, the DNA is TGTGCCAGCAGTCCGAGGCTGGACACAGATACGCAGTATTTT. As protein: CASSPRLDTDTQYF.

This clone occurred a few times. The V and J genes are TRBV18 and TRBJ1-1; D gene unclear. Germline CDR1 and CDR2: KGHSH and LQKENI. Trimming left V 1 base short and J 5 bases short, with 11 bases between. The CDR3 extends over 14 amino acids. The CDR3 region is CASSPLLSLTEAFF. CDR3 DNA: TGTGCCAGCTCACCACTGCTGAGCTTGACTGAAGCTTTCTTT.

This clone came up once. The CDR3 reads CASSSGLSANVLTF. For the CDR3, the DNA is TGCGCCAGCAGCTCAGGCCTCTCGGCCAACGTCCTGACTTTC. The rearrangement links TRBV5-1 to TRBJ2-6, with D uncertain. The V gene's germline CDR1 is SGHRS and CDR2 YFSETQ. V was pared by 3 bases and J by 6 bases, with 10 bases between. The CDR3 spans 14 residues. Combining the CDR3 with reference TRBV5-1 and TRBJ2-6 gives the whole variable domain KAGVTQTPRYLIKTRGQQVTLSCSPISGHRSVSWYQQTPGQGLQFLFEYFSETQRNKGNFPGRFSGRQFSNSRSEMNVSTLELGDSALYLCASSSGLSANVLTFGAGSRLTVL.

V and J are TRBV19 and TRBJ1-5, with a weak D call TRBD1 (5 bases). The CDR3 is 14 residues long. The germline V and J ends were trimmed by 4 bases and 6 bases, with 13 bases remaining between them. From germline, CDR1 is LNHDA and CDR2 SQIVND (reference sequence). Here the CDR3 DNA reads TGTGCCAGTAGTACGGCAGGGTCGGCTCAGCCCCAGCATTTT. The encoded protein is CASSTAGSAQPQHF. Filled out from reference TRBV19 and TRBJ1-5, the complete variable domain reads DGGITQSPKYLFRKEGQNVTLSCEQNLNHDAMYWYRQDPGQGLRLIYYSQIVNDFQKGDIAEGYSVSREKKESFPLTVTSAQKNPTAFYLCASSTAGSAQPQHFGDGTRLSIL.

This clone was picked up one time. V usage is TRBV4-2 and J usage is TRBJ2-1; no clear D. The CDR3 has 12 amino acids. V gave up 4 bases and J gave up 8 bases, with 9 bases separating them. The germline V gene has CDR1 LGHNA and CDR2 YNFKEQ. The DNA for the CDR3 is TGTGCCAGCAGCCCAGACCTTTATGAGCAGTTCTTC. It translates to CASSPDLYEQFF.

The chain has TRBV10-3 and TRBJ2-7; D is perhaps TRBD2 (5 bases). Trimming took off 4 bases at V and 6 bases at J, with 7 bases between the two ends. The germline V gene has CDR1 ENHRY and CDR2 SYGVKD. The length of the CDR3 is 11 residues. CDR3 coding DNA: TGTGCCATCAGTGGTCGGGGCGAGCAGTACTTC. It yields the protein CAISGRGEQYF.

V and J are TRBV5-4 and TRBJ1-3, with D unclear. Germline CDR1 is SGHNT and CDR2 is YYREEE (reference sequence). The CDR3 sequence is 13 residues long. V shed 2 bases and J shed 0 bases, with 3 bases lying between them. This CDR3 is CASSFYSGNTIYF. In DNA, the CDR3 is TGTGCCAGCAGCTTCTACTCTGGAAACACCATATATTTT.

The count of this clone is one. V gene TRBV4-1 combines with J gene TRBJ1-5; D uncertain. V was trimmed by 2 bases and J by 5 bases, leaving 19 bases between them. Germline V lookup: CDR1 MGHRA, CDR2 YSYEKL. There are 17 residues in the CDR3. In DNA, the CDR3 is TGCGCCAGCAGCCAAAGCCCGTTAAGGGAGAAATATCAGCCCCAGCATTTT. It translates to CASSQSPLREKYQPQHF.